The 23 T cell receptor beta chains given below trace back to one sample, sequenced in a study of PD-1 and CTLA-4 blockade in melanoma. Profiled with immunoSEQ multiplex PCR; TCRdb holds only in-frame clones, not every one. The table includes under 40,000 clones, about 88% detected once. The source was CD8+ T cells from peripheral blood, collected from a patient given anti-PD-1 treatment. All receptors derive from a human donor with melanoma.

The J gene is TRBJ2-2, the V gene TRBV14; D is unclear. Germline V gene data show CDR1 as SGHDN and CDR2 as FVKESK. Trimming removed 0 bases from V and 1 base from J, with 6 bases in between. The CDR3 has 15 residues. In nucleotides, the CDR3 is TGTGCCAGCAGCCAAGATCAAGGGAACACCGGGGAGCTGTTTTTT. Its protein product is CASSQDQGNTGELFF. Based on the CDR3 plus reference TRBV14 and TRBJ2-2, the full variable domain is EAGVTQFPSHSVIEKGQTVTLRCDPISGHDNLYWYRRVMGKEIKFLLHFVKESKQDESGMPNNRFLAERTGGTYSTLKVQPAELEDSGVYFCASSQDQGNTGELFFGEGSRLTVL.

This chain uses TRBV4-2 with TRBJ1-1, with D perhaps matching TRBD1 (5 bases). The V gene's germline CDR1 is LGHNA and CDR2 YNFKEQ. Trimming cost V 3 bases and J 3 bases, with 11 bases left between them. The CDR3 is 14 residues long. DNA of the CDR3: TGTGCCAGCAGCCACTCGCGGGGGGACACTGAAGCTTTCTTT. Translation: CASSHSRGDTEAFF.

The chain couples TRBV30 to TRBJ2-7, with 8 bases aligning to TRBD2. V shed 2 bases and J 0 bases; nucleotides not matched to a gene: 6. CDR3 length: 15 amino acids. The V gene's germline CDR1 is GTSNPN and CDR2 SVGIG (reference sequence). The CDR3 sequence: CAWSSAGGPSYEQYF. Written as DNA, the CDR3 is TGTGCCTGGAGTTCGGCGGGGGGACCCTCCTACGAGCAGTACTTC.

The chain joins TRBV4-3 to TRBJ1-2; possible D gene TRBD1, 6 bases. Germline V lookup: CDR1 LGHNA, CDR2 YSLEER. The CDR3 runs to 15 residues. Trimming took off 4 bases at V and 8 bases at J, with 20 bases between the two ends. The DNA of the CDR3 is TGCGCCAGCAGCCCCAGTTGGACAGTCTCATCCGGCTACACCTTC. It yields the protein CASSPSWTVSSGYTF.

The J gene is TRBJ2-3, the V gene TRBV7-7; D is undetermined. The V and J ends lost 3 bases and 6 bases respectively, with 16 bases between them. Germline V gene sequence: CDR1 SSHAT, CDR2 FNYEAQ (reference sequence). The CDR3 length is 15 residues. DNA for the CDR3: TGTGCCAGCAGCTTTTCCCCCGCTCCTTCCGATACGCAGTATTTT. Encoded protein: CASSFSPAPSDTQYF.

CDR3 residues: CASSDIVWTEKAFF. CDR3 nucleotides: TGTGCCAGCAGTGATATTGTTTGGACAGAAAAAGCTTTCTTT. The chain links TRBV6-1 to TRBJ1-1; a possible D gene is TRBD1 (6 bases). The CDR3 length is 14 residues. Trimming pared 3 bases from V and 9 bases from J, leaving 17 bases between. Germline V gives CDR1 MNHNS, CDR2 SASEGT.

This chain uses TRBV28 with TRBJ1-2; 11 nucleotides agree with TRBD1. This CDR3 contains 13 residues. The trim removed 3 bases at V and 8 bases at J, leaving 2 bases unmatched. Germline lookup yields CDR1 MDHEN and CDR2 SYDVKM. The CDR3, as DNA: TGTGCCAGCAGTTTTGGGACAGGGGGAGGCTACACCTTC. Translated, it gives CASSFGTGGGYTF.

The chain has TRBV4-3 and TRBJ1-2, with 10 bases aligning to TRBD1. Trimming at V came to 3 bases and at J to 4 bases, leaving 11 bases not matched to a gene. The length of the CDR3 is 17 residues. Looked up from germline, CDR1 is LGHNA and CDR2 is YSLEER. Written as DNA, the CDR3 is TGCGCCAGCAGCCACGGGACAGGGGAACTTCTCGCCTATGGCTACACCTTC. It is translated as CASSHGTGELLAYGYTF.

This sequence joins TRBV6-6 and TRBJ2-3; D remains unclear. V lost 4 bases to trimming and J lost 4 bases, with 6 bases between them. CDR1 is MNHNY, CDR2 SVGAGI, per germline (reference sequence). The CDR3 loop spans 12 amino acids. For the CDR3, the DNA is TGTGCCAGCAGTTCACTCCCAGATACGCAGTATTTT. This encodes CASSSLPDTQYF.

The rearrangement uses TRBV19 and TRBJ2-7; D could derive from TRBD1 or TRBD2 (5 bases each). Germline assignment: CDR1 LNHDA and CDR2 SQIVND (reference sequence). There are 12 residues in the CDR3. The V gene lost 6 bases and the J gene lost 6 bases, with 12 bases spanning the gap. Here the CDR3 DNA reads TGTGCCAGTAGCCGAGTTGGGGGCGAGCAGTACTTC. Protein sequence: CASSRVGGEQYF.

This chain links TRBV14 with TRBJ2-7; TRBD2 might be the D (5 bases). V was cut by 4 bases and J by 5 bases, with 18 bases left in between. The CDR3 totals 15 residues. Germline V lookup: CDR1 SGHDN, CDR2 FVKESK. CDR3 DNA sequence: TGTGCCAGCAGCCCCTCGGACTGGGGAAGGGACGAGCAGTACTTC. Translating it yields CASSPSDWGRDEQYF.

V gene TRBV5-6 combines with J gene TRBJ1-6; possibly TRBD1 for D (6 bases). Germline V lookup: CDR1 SGHDT, CDR2 YYEEEE. The CDR3 sequence is 15 residues long. V lost 6 bases and J 7 bases, leaving 17 bases between the germline ends. CDR3 in DNA: TGTGCCAGCACCCAAGGGGGGGCGGGAAATTCACCCCTCCACTTT. Translated: CASTQGGAGNSPLHF. Full variable domain (rest looked up from reference TRBV5-6 and TRBJ1-6): DAGVTQSPTHLIKTRGQQVTLRCSPKSGHDTVSWYQQALGQGPQFIFQYYEEEERQRGNFPDRFSGHQFPNYSSELNVNALLLGDSALYLCASTQGGAGNSPLHFGNGTRLTVT.

The CDR3 region is CASSLGVEPTEAFF. CDR3 DNA sequence: TGTGCCAGCAGCTTGGGGGTCGAGCCGACTGAAGCTTTCTTT. The rearrangement links TRBV5-5 to TRBJ1-1, with unresolved D. The V and J ends lost 0 bases and 5 bases respectively, with 11 bases between them. The germline CDR1 and CDR2 sequences are SGHKS and YYEKEE (reference sequence). The CDR3 is 14 amino acids.

This clone showed up just a few times. This chain links TRBV7-2 with TRBJ1-6; tentatively, D is TRBD1 (5 bases). This CDR3 spans 14 amino acids. Germline V CDR1 and CDR2: SGHTA, FQGNSA. Trimming shortened V by 8 bases and J by 4 bases, and 12 bases separated the two germline ends. The CDR3 region is CASGGAGYNSPLHF. In DNA, the CDR3 is TGTGCCAGCGGCGGGGCAGGGTATAATTCACCCCTCCACTTT.

V and J are TRBV7-9 and TRBJ1-2, with D tentatively TRBD1 (6 bases). In germline, CDR1 is SEHNR, CDR2 FQNEAQ (reference sequence). This CDR3 has 14 residues. V lost 4 bases to trimming and J lost 4 bases, with 13 bases between them. CDR3 coding DNA: TGTGCCAGCAGCTCGGTAGGGGGAAGCTATGGCTACACCTTC. It encodes CASSSVGGSYGYTF.

The V call is TRBV9, the J call TRBJ1-2; 9 nucleotides match TRBD1. CDR1 is SGDLS and CDR2 is YYNGEE in the germline V gene. CDR3 length: 12 residues. J lost 13 bases, V lost 4 bases, and 8 bases had no gene match. Written as DNA, the CDR3 is TGTGCCAGCAGCCTCCGGGACAGGGAATCCACCTTC. Translated, it gives CASSLRDRESTF.

The rearrangement links TRBV6-2 or TRBV6-3 to TRBJ1-5; 10 bases match TRBD1. Germline CDR1 MNHEY, CDR2 SVGEGT. The CDR3 length is 21 residues. After removal of 4 bases from V and 6 bases from J, the junction contained 24 bases not matched to a gene. The CDR3 DNA follows: TGTGCCAGCAGTTCGCGCCTCGGGACAGGGGTACTAGGAACCCTAGTTCAGCCCCAGCATTTT. Translating it yields CASSSRLGTGVLGTLVQPQHF.

Only one count was recorded for this clone. The rearrangement links TRBV28 to TRBJ1-2; D is possibly TRBD1 (5 bases). V lost 5 bases to trimming and J lost 5 bases, with 15 bases between them. The germline V gene has CDR1 MDHEN and CDR2 SYDVKM. The CDR3 extends over 14 amino acids. Written as DNA, the CDR3 is TGTGCCAGCAGTCCTCGGGGGATAGGGTATGGCTACACCTTC. Its translation: CASSPRGIGYGYTF.

V usage is TRBV7-2 and J usage is TRBJ2-7; D is ambiguous. Germline CDR1 is SGHTA and CDR2 is FQGNSA. The germline V and J ends were trimmed by 8 bases and 9 bases, with 17 bases remaining between them. The CDR3 runs 12 residues. CDR3 DNA sequence: TGTGCCAGCGGCTCACATGGGAACCGGCAGTACTTC. This encodes CASGSHGNRQYF.

The table lists this clone with a few counts. The rearrangement links TRBV19 to TRBJ1-1; 7 bases match TRBD1. V shed 2 bases and J 3 bases; nucleotides not matched to a gene: 15. The germline CDR1 and CDR2 sequences are LNHDA and SQIVND (reference sequence). This CDR3 has 18 residues. The CDR3 nucleotides are TGTGCCAGTAGTATACCGGGACAGACTCGGTTCTGGGACACTGAAGCTTTCTTT. Residues: CASSIPGQTRFWDTEAFF.

V and J are TRBV14 and TRBJ2-3; the D call may be TRBD1 or TRBD2 (5 bases each). The CDR3 covers 16 residues. Germline values: CDR1 SGHDN, CDR2 FVKESK. Trimming stripped 1 base from V and 2 bases from J, with 13 bases between. The CDR3 nucleotides are TGTGCCAGCAGCCAAGCCCCGGGACGGTTCACAGATACGCAGTATTTT. Residues: CASSQAPGRFTDTQYF.

V is TRBV6-2 or TRBV6-3 and J is TRBJ2-7; D unclear. The CDR3 has 12 amino acids. Germline lookup yields CDR1 MNHEY and CDR2 SVGEGT. The V end was cut by 2 bases, the J end by 3 bases, with 5 bases between. The CDR3 loop is CASSYTVYEQYF. The CDR3 nucleotides read TGTGCCAGCAGTTACACGGTCTACGAGCAGTACTTC.

V and J are TRBV9 and TRBJ2-1, with 11 bases matching TRBD1. The CDR3 loop spans 15 amino acids. V shed 7 bases and J 7 bases; nucleotides not matched to a gene: 10. Germline CDR1 is SGDLS and CDR2 is YYNGEE. This CDR3 reads CASSVGGTGGNEQFF. CDR3 DNA: TGTGCCAGCTCCGTAGGAGGGACAGGGGGTAATGAGCAGTTCTTC.